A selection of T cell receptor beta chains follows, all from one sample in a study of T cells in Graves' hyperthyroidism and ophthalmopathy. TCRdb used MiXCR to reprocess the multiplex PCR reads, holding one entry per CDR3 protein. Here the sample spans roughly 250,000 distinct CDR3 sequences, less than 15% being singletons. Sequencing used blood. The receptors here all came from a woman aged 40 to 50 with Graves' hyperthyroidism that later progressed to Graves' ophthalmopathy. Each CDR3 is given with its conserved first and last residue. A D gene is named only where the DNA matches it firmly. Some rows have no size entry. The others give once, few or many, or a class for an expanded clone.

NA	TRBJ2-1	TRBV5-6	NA	CASSLDDPTHYNEQFF	TGTGCCAGCAGCTTGGATGATCCTACCCACTACAATGAGCAGTTCTTC
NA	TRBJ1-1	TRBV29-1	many	CSVETEMGTEAFF	TGCAGCGTTGAGACCGAGATGGGCACTGAAGCTTTCTTT
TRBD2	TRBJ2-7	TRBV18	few	CASSPVARGGLAGDEQYF	TGTGCCAGCTCACCAGTTGCGAGGGGTGGACTAGCGGGGGACGAGCAGTACTTC
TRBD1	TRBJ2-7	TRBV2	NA	CATSGTGNKQYF	TGTGCCACATCCGGGACAGGAAATAAGCAGTACTTC
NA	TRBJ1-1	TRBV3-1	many	CASSPVVNTEAFF	TGTGCCAGCAGCCCCGTCGTGAACACTGAAGCTTTCTTT
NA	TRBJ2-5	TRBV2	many	CASRLSQETQYF	TGTGCCAGCAGACTATCCCAAGAGACCCAGTACTTC
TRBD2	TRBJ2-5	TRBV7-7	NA	CASSLGTSGSETQYF	TGTGCTAGCAGCTTAGGGACTAGCGGGAGTGAGACCCAGTACTTC
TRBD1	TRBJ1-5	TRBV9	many	CASSETGYQPQHF	TGTGCCAGCAGTGAGACAGGGTATCAGCCCCAGCATTTT
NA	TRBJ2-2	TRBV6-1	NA	CASSEQGWDTGELFF	TGTGCCAGCAGTGAACAGGGGTGGGACACCGGGGAGCTGTTTTTT
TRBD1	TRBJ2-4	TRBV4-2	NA	CASSQDLGQVTNIQYF	TGTGCCAGCAGCCAAGATTTGGGACAGGTAACCAACATTCAGTACTTC
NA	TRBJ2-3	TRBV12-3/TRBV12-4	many	CASSSGIATQYF	TGTGCCAGCAGTTCCGGTATTGCTACGCAGTATTTT
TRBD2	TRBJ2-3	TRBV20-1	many	CSARVLAGAEDTQYF	TGCAGTGCTAGGGTACTAGCGGGAGCTGAAGATACGCAGTATTTT
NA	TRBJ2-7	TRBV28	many	CASSAHSNEDWIYEQYF	TGTGCCAGCAGTGCCCATTCCAATGAGGATTGGATTTACGAGCAGTACTTC
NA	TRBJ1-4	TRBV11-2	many	CASSIGTVATNEKLFF	TGTGCCAGCAGCATTGGGACCGTAGCAACTAATGAAAAACTGTTTTTT
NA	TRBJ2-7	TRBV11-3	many	CASSRGRSSSYEQYF	TGTGCCAGCAGCCGAGGGCGGTCGAGCTCCTACGAGCAGTACTTC
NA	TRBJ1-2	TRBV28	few	CASRGGRGPYGYTF	TGTGCCAGCAGGGGCGGGCGGGGGCCCTATGGCTACACCTTC
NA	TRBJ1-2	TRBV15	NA	CATSRLYGQTYGYTF	TGTGCCACCAGCAGACTATACGGACAGACATATGGCTACACCTTC
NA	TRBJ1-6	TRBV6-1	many	CASSSTADSPLHF	TGTGCCAGCAGTTCGACAGCTGATTCACCCCTCCACTTT
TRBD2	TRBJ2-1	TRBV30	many	CAWSVLGGRGDEQFF	TGTGCCTGGAGTGTACTCGGAGGGCGGGGGGATGAGCAGTTCTTC
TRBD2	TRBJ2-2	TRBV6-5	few	CASSYDGRAELELFF	TGTGCCAGCAGTTACGACGGGAGGGCCGAGCTGGAGCTGTTTTTT
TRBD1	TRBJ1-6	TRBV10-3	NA	CAISDFYRGNNSPPHF	TGTGCCATCAGTGATTTCTACAGGGGGAATAATTCACCCCCCCACTTT
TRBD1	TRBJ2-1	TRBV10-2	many	CASRGTGGNEQFF	TGCGCCAGCAGGGGGACAGGGGGCAATGAGCAGTTCTTC
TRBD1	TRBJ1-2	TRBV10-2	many	CASSESRGFGYTF	TGCGCCAGCAGTGAGAGCAGGGGGTTTGGCTACACCTTC
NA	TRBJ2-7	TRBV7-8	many	CASSLGGLATSYEQYF	TGTGCCAGCAGCCTAGGAGGTCTAGCGACTTCCTACGAGCAGTACTTC
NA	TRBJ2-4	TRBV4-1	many	CASSQGDGYIQYF	TGCGCCAGCAGCCAAGGGGATGGTTACATTCAGTACTTC
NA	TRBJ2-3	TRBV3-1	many	CASSSKRAHTDTQYF	TGTGCCAGCAGCTCCAAGCGGGCGCACACAGATACGCAGTATTTT
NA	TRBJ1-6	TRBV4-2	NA	CASSQEWESGNSPLHF	TGTGCCAGCAGCCAAGAGTGGGAAAGTGGGAATTCACCCCTCCACTTT
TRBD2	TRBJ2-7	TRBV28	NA	CASRPWGASGRADYEQYF	TGTGCCAGCAGGCCGTGGGGGGCTAGCGGGAGGGCCGACTACGAGCAGTACTTC
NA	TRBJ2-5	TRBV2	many	CASSESEFPQETQYF	TGTGCCAGCAGTGAGTCGGAGTTCCCTCAAGAGACCCAGTACTTC